Sequencing of this TCR beta chain was carried out in a study of radiation and T cells in renal cell carcinoma. In the study overall: Nephrectomy followed 15 Gy stereotactic body radiation by 4 weeks. Study conclusions and caveats: No pretreatment tumor biopsies were available for baseline clonotypes.

TCRdb keeps only in-frame clones here, not all; method: immunoSEQ multiplex PCR. The sample shows about 140,000 clones, roughly 83% of them seen only once. Note on this clone: The antigen is not known.

Regarding time point: baseline pretreatment blood. Treatment indicated: 15 Gy SBRT to primary tumor, nephrectomy 4 weeks later. After SBRT, blood was collected at 2 and 4 weeks, plus baseline. The tumor was a clear cell renal cell carcinoma. This sequence was found in a woman aged 45-65 years with renal cell carcinoma. Specimen: blood, collected from a patient whose treatment included radiotherapy and nephrectomy.

This chain's CDR3 is CATSRDPTGGYEQYF. The CDR3, as DNA: TGTGCCACCAGCAGAGATCCCACAGGGGGCTACGAGCAGTACTTC. The chain recombines TRBV15 with TRBJ2-7, with 8 bases identical to TRBD1. V lost 0 bases to trimming and J lost 3 bases; unmatched junction nucleotides: 4. CDR1 and CDR2 from the germline V gene are LNHNV and YYDKDF (reference sequence). This CDR3 contains 15 residues.